Listed here are 27 T cell receptor beta chains from one sample, sequenced in a study of OX40 agonist ivuxolimab in advanced cancers. Profiled with immunoSEQ multiplex PCR; TCRdb holds only in-frame clones, not every one. Among around 78,000 clones listed, roughly 84% were seen once. The source material was CD4+ or CD8+ T cells sorted from blood, sampled in a trial of the OX40 agonist ivuxolimab. All receptors derive from an adult with an advanced solid tumor such as melanoma, head and neck, liver or kidney cancer.

The chain carries TRBV28 and TRBJ2-1, with 7 bases that match TRBD1. The CDR3 has 20 amino acids. Germline CDR1 and CDR2: MDHEN and SYDVKM. The V segment lost 1 base and the J segment 1 base; nucleotides outside the gene matches: 16. CDR3 sequence: CASSLLVGQALERSYNEQFF. For the CDR3, the DNA is TGTGCCAGCAGTTTATTGGTCGGACAGGCCCTCGAGCGATCCTACAATGAGCAGTTCTTC.

The chain links TRBV7-2 to TRBJ2-7; D remains ambiguous. This CDR3 comprises 14 residues. CDR1 and CDR2 (germline): SGHTA, FQGNSA. V was trimmed by 3 bases and J by 1 base, leaving 10 bases between them. CDR3 protein: CASSFITSSYEQYF. The CDR3, as DNA: TGTGCCAGCAGCTTCATAACATCTTCCTACGAGCAGTACTTC.

This clone was picked up one time. The chain carries TRBV7-9 and TRBJ1-5, with TRBD1 matching over 8 bases. The CDR3 length is 14 residues. Per the germline V gene, CDR1 is SEHNR and CDR2 is FQNEAQ (reference sequence). After removal of 3 bases from V and 7 bases from J, the junction contained 5 bases not matched to a gene. DNA of the CDR3: TGTGCCAGCAGCTTTGACAGGGGCGACCAGCCCCAGCATTTT. Its translation: CASSFDRGDQPQHF.

The rearrangement links TRBV11-2 to TRBJ2-7, with D unclear. This CDR3 contains 13 residues. The V and J ends lost 1 base and 1 base respectively, with 5 bases between them. CDR1 is SGHAT, CDR2 FQNNGV, per germline. Written as DNA, the CDR3 is TGTGCCAGCAGCTTAGCGGAGTCCTACGAGCAGTACTTC. This encodes CASSLAESYEQYF.

The gene calls are TRBV11-2 and TRBJ1-1, with 9 bases that match TRBD1. Losses at the gene ends were 6 bases for V and 3 bases for J; bases not matched to a gene: 8. CDR1 and CDR2 from the germline V gene are SGHAT and FQNNGV. This CDR3 is 15 amino acids long. CDR3 nucleotide sequence: TGTGCCAGCAGGACACAGGGGGCCGGGGACACTGAAGCTTTCTTT. Amino acid sequence: CASRTQGAGDTEAFF.

In its sample, this clone was seen once. The chain couples TRBV11-3 to TRBJ2-1; D not resolved. The V end was cut by 4 bases, the J end by 0 bases, with 13 bases between. CDR1 SGHNT and CDR2 YENEEA come from the germline V gene. The CDR3 is 16 amino acids. The CDR3 coding sequence is TGTGCCAGCAGCTCGCGATCTGGGTTCTCCTACAATGAGCAGTTCTTC. As protein: CASSSRSGFSYNEQFF.

The chain joins TRBV5-1 to TRBJ1-1, with 7 nucleotides matching TRBD1. The J segment lost 2 bases and the V segment lost 4 bases, leaving 8 bases of the junction unmatched. Looked up from germline, CDR1 is SGHRS and CDR2 is YFSETQ. The CDR3 runs 15 residues. The CDR3 nucleotides are TGCGCCAGCAGCCCTATGACAGGGACAAACACTGAAGCTTTCTTT. As protein: CASSPMTGTNTEAFF.

The J gene is TRBJ2-2, the V gene TRBV18, with D tentatively TRBD2 (6 bases). The germline CDR1 and CDR2 sequences are KGHSH and LQKENI. The CDR3 has 17 amino acids. Deletions cut 1 base from V and 2 bases from J, with 14 bases between. Written as DNA, the CDR3 is TGTGCCAGCTCACCACAGGAGGCGGGATCTAACACCGGGGAGCTGTTTTTT. Residues: CASSPQEAGSNTGELFF.

This clone is a singleton in its sample. The J gene is TRBJ2-3, the V gene TRBV10-3; possibly TRBD2 for D (6 bases). The germline gives CDR1 ENHRY, CDR2 SYGVKD. V lost 4 bases to trimming and J lost 2 bases, with 7 bases between them. The CDR3 has 13 residues. The CDR3 protein is CAISASVTDTQYF. CDR3 coding DNA: TGTGCCATCAGTGCTAGCGTCACAGATACGCAGTATTTT.

CDR3: CASSQGLAHNEQFF. In DNA form, the CDR3 reads TGTGCCAGCAGCCAAGGGCTGGCCCACAATGAGCAGTTCTTC. The rearrangement links TRBV4-2 to TRBJ2-1; D uncertain. V lost 1 base, J lost 5 bases, and 9 bases lay in between. This CDR3 comprises 14 residues. The V gene's germline CDR1 is LGHNA and CDR2 YNFKEQ.

The chain recombines TRBV10-1 with TRBJ2-2; D remains ambiguous. The CDR3 contains 14 residues. Germline V gene sequence: CDR1 WNHNN, CDR2 SYGVQD (reference sequence). The V gene lost 2 bases and the J gene lost 3 bases, with 7 bases spanning the gap. CDR3 nucleotide sequence: TGCGCCAGCAGTGAGAACCTGCACACCGGGGAGCTGTTTTTT. Its protein is CASSENLHTGELFF.

V and J are TRBV15 and TRBJ2-1; D unclear. Trimming cost V 0 bases and J 5 bases, with 11 bases left between them. The CDR3 has 15 amino acids. Looked up from germline, CDR1 is LNHNV and CDR2 is YYDKDF (reference sequence). The CDR3 here is CATSRDRLTDNEQFF. The CDR3 nucleotides read TGTGCCACCAGCAGAGATCGTCTAACTGACAATGAGCAGTTCTTC. The full variable domain, rest sourced from reference TRBV15 and TRBJ2-1, is DAMVIQNPRYQVTQFGKPVTLSCSQTLNHNVMYWYQQKSSQAPKLLFHYYDKDFNNEADTPDNFQSRRPNTSFCFLDIRSPGLGDTAMYLCATSRDRLTDNEQFFGPGTRLTVL.

The sample holds a few counts of this clone. The rearrangement links TRBV27 to TRBJ1-4; D gene uncertain. In germline, CDR1 is MNHEY, CDR2 SMNVEV (reference sequence). There are 16 residues in the CDR3. The V end was cut by 5 bases, the J end by 8 bases, with 21 bases between. The CDR3 here is CASSNVGVGRPEKLFF. CDR3 in DNA: TGTGCCAGCAGTAACGTCGGGGTAGGGCGGCCGGAAAAACTGTTTTTT.

The chain has TRBV4-2 and TRBJ2-2; D gene uncertain. The germline V gene encodes CDR1 LGHNA and CDR2 YNFKEQ. V was clipped by 0 bases and J by 5 bases, with 10 bases between them. This CDR3 region has 15 residues. CDR3 loop: CASSQDFVATGELFF. In nucleotides, the CDR3 is TGTGCCAGCAGCCAAGATTTTGTAGCTACCGGGGAGCTGTTTTTT.

With regard to this clone: Other DNA sequences within the sample encode an identical CDR3. The chain uses TRBV6-5 and TRBJ2-7, with 10 bases fitting TRBD1. CDR1 is MNHEY, CDR2 SVGAGI, per germline. This CDR3 has 13 amino acids. V dropped 5 bases and J dropped 4; count of bases not matched to a gene: 2. For the CDR3, the DNA is TGTGCCAGCAGTCGGGACAGGGGATACGAGCAGTACTTC. Encoded protein: CASSRDRGYEQYF.

This clone came up a few times. The chain employs TRBV5-1 and TRBJ1-1; D possibly corresponds to TRBD1 (6 bases). There are 15 residues in the CDR3. Germline V gene data show CDR1 as SGHRS and CDR2 as YFSETQ. The V and J ends lost 1 base and 3 bases respectively, with 13 bases between them. The CDR3 protein is CASSLLQGRYTEAFF. The CDR3, as DNA: TGCGCCAGCAGCTTGTTGCAGGGGCGTTACACTGAAGCTTTCTTT. Drawing the rest from reference TRBV5-1 and TRBJ1-1, the complete variable domain is KAGVTQTPRYLIKTRGQQVTLSCSPISGHRSVSWYQQTPGQGLQFLFEYFSETQRNKGNFPGRFSGRQFSNSRSEMNVSTLELGDSALYLCASSLLQGRYTEAFFGQGTRLTVV.

The genes are TRBV6-1 and TRBJ1-5; possible D gene TRBD1, 5 bases. V lost 10 bases and J lost 7, with 14 bases in between. The CDR3 extends over 12 amino acids. The germline gives CDR1 MNHNS, CDR2 SASEGT. The CDR3 reads CATSGTRQPQHF. The CDR3, as DNA: TGTGCCACTAGCGGGACCCGCCAGCCCCAGCATTTT.

The chain uses TRBV11-2 and TRBJ2-4; D may be TRBD2 (6 bases). V was clipped by 6 bases and J by 3 bases, with 15 bases between them. Looked up from germline, CDR1 is SGHAT and CDR2 is FQNNGV. The length of the CDR3 is 15 residues. CDR3 sequence: CASRHLRGIKNIQYF. As DNA, the CDR3 is TGTGCCAGCAGACATCTCCGGGGGATCAAAAACATTCAGTACTTC.

The V call is TRBV27, the J call TRBJ1-2, with 8 bases lining up with TRBD1. Germline V gene sequence: CDR1 MNHEY, CDR2 SMNVEV (reference sequence). Unmatched junction bases numbered 9, after V lost 5 bases and J lost 4 bases. This CDR3 is 15 amino acids long. The CDR3: CASSAPDRAGYGYTF. The DNA for the CDR3 is TGTGCCAGCAGTGCCCCGGACAGGGCGGGCTATGGCTACACCTTC.

The chain is built from TRBV9 and TRBJ2-5, with 7 nucleotides matching TRBD2. Germline values: CDR1 SGDLS, CDR2 YYNGEE. The CDR3 spans 16 residues. V was clipped by 0 bases and J by 2 bases; unmatched bases: 7. CDR3 sequence (DNA): TGTGCCAGCAGCGTAGGCGGGGGACGGGGGCAAGAGACCCAGTACTTC. Translation: CASSVGGGRGQETQYF.

The V gene is TRBV6-6, the J gene TRBJ2-7, with D maybe TRBD1 (6 bases). In germline, CDR1 is MNHNY, CDR2 SVGAGI (reference sequence). Trimming took off 4 bases at V and 6 bases at J, with 16 bases between the two ends. The CDR3 has 14 residues. CDR3 residues: CASSSSGQAPEQYF. DNA of the CDR3: TGTGCCAGCAGTTCGTCGGGACAAGCTCCCGAGCAGTACTTC.

The rearrangement links TRBV19 to TRBJ1-5; TRBD1 aligns across 8 bases. This CDR3 spans 13 amino acids. Unmatched junction bases numbered 6, after V lost 10 bases and J lost 4 bases. Germline V gives CDR1 LNHDA, CDR2 SQIVND (reference sequence). The CDR3 here is CATKDRENQPQHF. CDR3 coding DNA: TGTGCCACCAAGGACAGGGAGAATCAGCCCCAGCATTTT.

The chain joins TRBV6-4 to TRBJ2-1, with 12 bases lining up with TRBD2. From germline, CDR1 is MRHNA and CDR2 SNTAGT. The CDR3 is 13 residues long. V lost 6 bases to trimming and J lost 10 bases; unmatched junction nucleotides: 4. The CDR3 nucleotides read TGTGCCAGCAGCCCCGGGACTAGCGGGGAGCAGTTCTTC. This sequence encodes CASSPGTSGEQFF.

The chain has TRBV11-2 and TRBJ2-7, with D possibly matching TRBD1 (6 bases). The germline gives CDR1 SGHAT, CDR2 FQNNGV. The CDR3 length is 16 residues. The V gene lost 2 bases and the J gene lost 0 bases, with 14 bases spanning the gap. CDR3 sequence: CASSLSQGMGSYEQYF. Written as DNA, the CDR3 is TGTGCCAGCAGCTTATCTCAGGGGATGGGCTCCTACGAGCAGTACTTC.

This chain uses TRBV7-8 with TRBJ2-2, with 12 positions matching TRBD2. Per germline, CDR1 SGHVS and CDR2 FQNEAQ. V shed 3 bases, J shed 8 bases, and the junction held 7 bases outside the gene matches. This CDR3 comprises 16 residues. The CDR3, as DNA: TGTGCCAGCAGCTTTAGGACTAGCGGGACAGGGGGGGAGCTGTTTTTT. This codes for CASSFRTSGTGGELFF.

This sequence joins TRBV19 and TRBJ2-5; tentative D call: TRBD1 (6 bases). This CDR3 has 13 residues. V was clipped by 5 bases and J by 7 bases, with 14 bases between them. Germline assignment: CDR1 LNHDA and CDR2 SQIVND (reference sequence). CDR3 loop: CASSRQVGGTQYF. DNA for the CDR3: TGTGCCAGTAGTCGCCAGGTAGGGGGGACCCAGTACTTC.

V is TRBV6-5 and J is TRBJ2-5; 7 bases align to TRBD2. CDR1 is MNHEY, CDR2 SVGAGI, per germline. J gave up 2 bases and V 5 bases, and 2 bases lay outside the gene matches. This CDR3 is built from 13 residues. The CDR3 nucleotides are TGTGCCAGCAGTAGGACTAGACAAGAGACCCAGTACTTC. This encodes CASSRTRQETQYF.